This T cell receptor (beta chain) originates from a study of T cells expressing NK-cell markers. TCR beta cDNA was generated via 5'RACE template switching incorporating UMIs. TCRdb re-called the 5' RACE reads, yielding one record per CDR3 amino acid sequence without DNA. The repertoire shows roughly 430,000 distinct CDR3 sequences; the top ten hold 6% to 8%. The CDR3 runs to 14 residues. Germline V gene data show CDR1 as SQVTM and CDR2 as ANQGSEA. About this clonotype: What it binds is unknown.

The study, taken as a whole, reports: There remained a lack of clarity about HCMV specificity of expanded NKG2C+ T cell clones. These same clonotypes (in several donors) also led the CD3+CD56-NKG2C+ fraction. The contribution of dominant NKG2C+ clonotypes to CD8+ T cells in roughly six donors was 1.0-7.0%.

Sequencing was carried out using blood T cells: a sorted CD56 or NKG2C T cell subset, CD4+ or CD8+ T cells, or bulk PBMC T cells (not recorded which). The receptor's source is a woman between 18 and 75 years old in good health. The chain joins TRBV29-1 to TRBJ2-2; TCRdb picks TRBD1, but there is no DNA to check that call. This CDR3 reads CSARQRTNTGELFF.